The 2 T cell receptor beta chains below all came from one sample that was sequenced in a study of CD8 T cells in Susac syndrome. An amount of RNA that ranged from roughly 0.45 to 1 ug was reverse transcribed with random hexamers. Each CDR3 protein gets one entry after TCRdb re-called the immunoSEQ multiplex PCR reads with MiXCR. The sample yields about 300,000 distinct CDR3 sequences, approximately 91% seen once. The sequencing sample was made of CD8+ T cells from PBMCs. These receptor sequences come from a human donor with multiple sclerosis.

The genes are TRBV6-1 and TRBJ1-4; 9 bases line up with TRBD1. The CDR3 contains 16 residues. J was trimmed by 8 bases and V by 5 bases; bases with no gene match: 12. Germline V gene sequence: CDR1 MNHNS, CDR2 SASEGT. The CDR3 here is CASSTGTGSVGEKLFF. The CDR3 DNA reads TGTGCCAGCAGTACCGGGACAGGGAGTGTTGGCGAAAAACTGTTTTTT.

The chain recombines TRBV5-1 with TRBJ1-1; D gene uncertain. Germline assignment: CDR1 SGHRS and CDR2 YFSETQ. This CDR3 has 12 amino acids. V was pared by 9 bases and J by 1 base, with 10 bases between. CDR3: CAIVIQNTEAFF. The CDR3 DNA is TGCGCCATCGTGATCCAGAACACTGAAGCTTTCTTT.